These 30 T cell receptor beta chains came from one sample sequenced in a study of cytomegalovirus exposure and HLA in healthy donors. The PCR ran on 60 Vbeta and 13 Jbeta primers. Some clones are missing from TCRdb's copy, which holds only in-frame ones; the method was immunoSEQ multiplex PCR. The data hold about 160,000 clones, with around 79% observed a single time. The sample taken for sequencing was PBMCs. These receptors originate from a middle-aged man in good health and CMV-seronegative.

CDR3 DNA: TGTGCCAGCAGTGCCTGGGGGGACACCGGGGAGCTGTTTTTT. Encoded protein: CASSAWGDTGELFF. The chain carries TRBV28 and TRBJ2-2; possibly TRBD2 for D (6 bases). V shed 5 bases and J shed 3 bases, with 10 bases lying between them. Germline values: CDR1 MDHEN, CDR2 SYDVKM. The CDR3 has 14 residues.

This chain uses TRBV28 with TRBJ1-5, with 7 bases aligning to TRBD1. The CDR3 sequence is 15 residues long. Germline V lookup: CDR1 MDHEN, CDR2 SYDVKM. J lost 4 bases, V lost 5 bases, and 8 bases had no gene match. The DNA of the CDR3 is TGTGCCAGCAGTCGAGGGGACAGTCGGAATCAGCCCCAGCATTTT. Protein: CASSRGDSRNQPQHF.

The gene calls are TRBV5-4 and TRBJ2-1; no clear D gene. Germline V gene sequence: CDR1 SGHNT, CDR2 YYREEE (reference sequence). There are 15 residues in the CDR3. V was cut by 3 bases and J by 7 bases, with 17 bases left in between. The CDR3 region is CASSSTTSPGNEQFF. Here the CDR3 DNA reads TGTGCCAGCAGCTCTACTACATCCCCCGGGAATGAGCAGTTCTTC.

Points on this clone: Here the CDR3 omits its conserved ending phenylalanine or tryptophan, so a read error is the likely source. It is unclear where the CDR3 begins or ends on the DNA, so no DNA is shown, and the CDR3 is as TCRdb lists it. V and J are TRBV7-2 and TRBJ2-3; the table's D gene call, TRBD2, was not cross checked with the DNA. The CDR3 length is 13 residues, termini included. Germline values: CDR1 SGHTA, CDR2 FQGNSA. CDR3: CASSSGLAGGIVS.

The rearrangement uses TRBV5-1 and TRBJ2-1; 9 bases are a match to TRBD2. Germline CDR1 and CDR2: SGHRS and YFSETQ. Losses at the gene ends were 0 bases for V and 8 bases for J; bases not matched to a gene: 6. CDR3 size: 15 residues. The DNA of the CDR3 is TGCGCCAGCAGCTTGGTTAGCGGGAGTTCCCATGAGCAGTTCTTC. It is translated as CASSLVSGSSHEQFF.

This chain uses TRBV5-1 with TRBJ2-7; maybe TRBD2 (5 bases). Trimming took off 4 bases at V and 4 bases at J, with 15 bases between the two ends. From germline, CDR1 is SGHRS and CDR2 YFSETQ. The CDR3 spans 14 residues. The CDR3 spells CASSPPNGNYEQYF. CDR3 bases: TGCGCCAGCAGCCCCCCAAACGGGAATTACGAGCAGTACTTC.

The V call is TRBV7-2, the J call TRBJ2-7, with a tentative D call TRBD1 (5 bases). CDR3 length: 15 amino acids. Trimming cost V 2 bases and J 3 bases, with 14 bases left between them. CDR1 and CDR2 (germline): SGHTA, FQGNSA. CDR3 sequence: CASSLIGAPGYEQYF. As DNA, the CDR3 is TGTGCCAGCAGCTTAATTGGGGCTCCCGGCTACGAGCAGTACTTC. The variable domain in full, with the rest retrieved from reference TRBV7-2 and TRBJ2-7, is GAGVSQSPSNKVTEKGKDVELRCDPISGHTALYWYRQSLGQGLEFLIYFQGNSAPDKSGLPSDRFSAERTGGSVSTLTIQRTQQEDSAVYLCASSLIGAPGYEQYFGPGTRLTVT.

The V call is TRBV2, the J call TRBJ2-7; D unresolved. Germline CDR1 and CDR2: SNHLY and FYNNEI. The CDR3 has 12 residues. V was shortened by 4 bases and J by 6 bases, with 10 bases between the two germline ends. Here the CDR3 reads CASSAEVGEQYF. The CDR3 DNA sequence: TGTGCCAGCAGTGCTGAGGTGGGCGAGCAGTACTTC.

This chain links TRBV5-6 with TRBJ2-1; the match to TRBD2 covers 7 bases. The length of the CDR3 is 15 residues. V lost 4 bases, J lost 4 bases, and 8 bases stayed unmatched. Germline-derived CDR1 and CDR2 are SGHDT and YYEEEE. The DNA of the CDR3 is TGTGCCAGCAGCCGCCCCACTAGCGATTACAATGAGCAGTTCTTC. Translation gives CASSRPTSDYNEQFF.

V gene TRBV13 combines with J gene TRBJ2-1, with D possibly being TRBD2 (6 bases). CDR3 length equals 15 residues. Per the germline V gene, CDR1 is PRHDT and CDR2 is FYEKMQ (reference sequence). V was trimmed by 6 bases and J by 5 bases, leaving 17 bases between them. Here the CDR3 DNA reads TGTGCCAGCAGGGAAGGACTAACCCTTAACAATGAGCAGTTCTTC. It translates to CASREGLTLNNEQFF.

The count of this clone is one. The chain couples TRBV5-4 to TRBJ2-5, with TRBD1 identical over 8 bases. The V gene's germline CDR1 is SGHNT and CDR2 YYREEE (reference sequence). Trimming at V came to 3 bases and at J to 2 bases, leaving 3 bases not matched to a gene. This CDR3 comprises 14 residues. CDR3 DNA: TGTGCCAGCAGCTCCGGGACAGGTCAAGAGACCCAGTACTTC. This encodes CASSSGTGQETQYF.

This clone was counted a single time. The CDR3 DNA follows: TGTGCTAGTGGTTTGGGAGTATTGAACACTGAAGCTTTCTTT. It codes for CASGLGVLNTEAFF. The chain carries TRBV12-5 and TRBJ1-1; D is unclear. This CDR3 region has 14 residues. Per the germline V gene, CDR1 is LGHNT and CDR2 is FRNRAP. V lost 1 base, J lost 0 bases, and 6 bases lay in between.

V is TRBV11-2 and J is TRBJ1-1; D perhaps matches TRBD1 (6 bases). Per germline, CDR1 SGHAT and CDR2 FQNNGV. CDR3 length: 11 amino acids. The V end lost 5 bases, the J end lost 11 bases, and 12 bases lay between the germline ends. The CDR3 nucleotides read TGTGCCAGCAGCGTCCAGGGGATGGCTTTCTTT. As protein: CASSVQGMAFF.

The chain employs TRBV19 and TRBJ2-7; D possibly corresponds to TRBD1 (6 bases). This CDR3 has 13 residues. V was cut by 3 bases and J by 3 bases, with 9 bases left in between. From germline, CDR1 is LNHDA and CDR2 SQIVND (reference sequence). This chain's CDR3 is CASSIGTNYEQYF. The CDR3 DNA reads TGTGCCAGTAGTATTGGGACAAACTACGAGCAGTACTTC.

This clone was observed a handful of times. The V call is TRBV30, the J call TRBJ2-2, with TRBD2 matching over 11 bases. V dropped 4 bases and J dropped 6; count of bases not matched to a gene: 7. Germline CDR1 GTSNPN, CDR2 SVGIG (reference sequence). The CDR3 spans 15 residues. The CDR3 sequence: CAWTLAGGMAGELFF. The CDR3, as DNA: TGTGCCTGGACCCTAGCGGGAGGAATGGCCGGGGAGCTGTTTTTT.

The CDR3 reads CASSSSGTSGMAGELFF. CDR3 DNA: TGCGCCAGCAGCTCCTCCGGGACTAGCGGGATGGCCGGGGAGCTGTTTTTT. J is TRBJ2-2 and V is TRBV5-1, with 13 positions matching TRBD2. Germline assignment: CDR1 SGHRS and CDR2 YFSETQ. The CDR3 sequence is 17 residues long. The V gene end was trimmed by 3 bases and the J gene end by 6 bases; junction bases not matched to a gene: 8.

This chain links TRBV30 with TRBJ2-7; 9 positions match TRBD1. V gave up 0 bases and J gave up 2 bases; unmatched junction bases: 5. CDR3 size: 15 residues. Germline V gene lookup returns CDR1 GTSNPN and CDR2 SVGIG (reference sequence). CDR3 coding DNA: TGTGCCTGGAGTGTACGGGGGACAGGGACCTACGAGCAGTACTTC. Its translation is CAWSVRGTGTYEQYF.

The chain recombines TRBV6-5 with TRBJ2-1; D gene unclear. The germline gives CDR1 MNHEY, CDR2 SVGAGI. There are 14 residues in the CDR3. The V end lost 2 bases, the J end lost 0 bases, and 5 bases lay between the germline ends. CDR3 in DNA: TGTGCCAGCAGTTACACGAGCTCCTACAATGAGCAGTTCTTC. It encodes CASSYTSSYNEQFF.

The V call is TRBV10-3, the J call TRBJ2-5, with TRBD2 matching over 10 bases. The end of the DNA aligns better with TRBJ2-7, so the J call may be wrong. The CDR3 totals 15 residues. Germline CDR1 is ENHRY and CDR2 is SYGVKD. The CDR3 sequence: CAISEAASGSYEQYF. CDR3 nucleotides: TGTGCCATCAGTGAGGCAGCTAGCGGGAGTTACGAGCAGTACTTC.

The V and J genes are TRBV11-2 and TRBJ2-1; TRBD2 matches 9 bases. V lost 5 bases, J lost 5 bases, and 4 bases stayed unmatched. CDR1 and CDR2 from the germline V gene are SGHAT and FQNNGV. The CDR3 has 14 residues. The DNA of the CDR3 is TGTGCCAGCAGCCTGGGACTAGCTCACAATGAGCAGTTCTTC. It translates to CASSLGLAHNEQFF.

The DNA for the CDR3 is TGTGCCAGCAGAGCCCGGGCAGGGACTGAAGCTTTCTTT. Its protein product is CASRARAGTEAFF. This chain joins TRBV6-5 and TRBJ1-1; D might be TRBD1 (5 bases). CDR1 MNHEY and CDR2 SVGAGI come from the germline V gene. The length of the CDR3 is 13 residues. V gave up 6 bases and J gave up 5 bases, with 13 bases separating them.

The rearrangement links TRBV7-8 to TRBJ2-2; D is possibly TRBD2 (5 bases). Germline loops: CDR1 SGHVS, CDR2 FQNEAQ. The V gene lost 3 bases and the J gene lost 4 bases, with 12 bases spanning the gap. The CDR3 totals 15 residues. CDR3 loop: CASSFQRAGTGELFF. CDR3 nucleotide sequence: TGTGCCAGCAGCTTCCAGAGGGCCGGCACCGGGGAGCTGTTTTTT. The full variable domain, completed using reference TRBV7-8 and TRBJ2-2, is GAGVSQSPRYKVAKRGQDVALRCDPISGHVSLFWYQQALGQGPEFLTYFQNEAQLDKSGLPSDRFFAERPEGSVSTLKIQRTQQEDSAVYLCASSFQRAGTGELFFGEGSRLTVL.

The chain uses TRBV5-8 and TRBJ1-2, with 9 nucleotides matching TRBD1. Trimming removed 0 bases from V and 4 bases from J; junction bases left unmatched: 4. CDR3 length equals 15 residues. Germline lookup yields CDR1 SGHTS and CDR2 YDEGEE. In DNA form, the CDR3 reads TGTGCCAGCAGCTTGGGGACAGGGGTGGGCTATGGCTACACCTTC. Encoded protein: CASSLGTGVGYGYTF.

The rearrangement joins TRBV5-6 to TRBJ1-1; 9 bases map to TRBD1. The germline gives CDR1 SGHDT, CDR2 YYEEEE. J lost 5 bases, V lost 4 bases, and 3 bases had no gene match. CDR3 length: 13 residues. Here the CDR3 DNA reads TGTGCCAGCAGCAAGGACAGGGGAACTGAAGCTTTCTTT. Translation gives CASSKDRGTEAFF.

The chain couples TRBV7-2 to TRBJ1-5; the D gene is possibly TRBD1 (5 bases). CDR3 size: 18 residues. V was trimmed by 1 base and J by 3 bases, leaving 19 bases between them. The germline V gene encodes CDR1 SGHTA and CDR2 FQGNSA. The CDR3 sequence is CASSLDLGEGGYNQPQHF. CDR3 in DNA: TGTGCCAGCAGCTTAGACCTAGGGGAGGGAGGGTACAATCAGCCCCAGCATTTT.

The V call is TRBV28, the J call TRBJ2-7; 8 positions agree with TRBD1. Per the germline V gene, CDR1 is MDHEN and CDR2 is SYDVKM. V dropped 5 bases and J dropped 2; count of bases not matched to a gene: 8. The CDR3 covers 15 residues. DNA for the CDR3: TGTGCCAGCAGTCCCTTGACAGGGGTCCCCTACGAGCAGTACTTC. Translating gives CASSPLTGVPYEQYF.

This chain uses TRBV5-4 with TRBJ1-1, with D maybe TRBD1 (6 bases). Between the trimmed V and J ends, which lost 4 bases and 3 bases, there was a span of 10 bases. In germline, CDR1 is SGHNT, CDR2 YYREEE (reference sequence). This CDR3 comprises 13 residues. CDR3 protein: CASSTDRHTEAFF. The CDR3 DNA follows: TGTGCCAGCAGCACAGACAGGCACACTGAAGCTTTCTTT.

The sample holds a few counts of this clone. The chain uses TRBV28 and TRBJ2-2; D is perhaps TRBD2 (6 bases). The CDR3 has 14 residues. The V and J ends lost 6 bases and 7 bases respectively, with 15 bases between them. Germline CDR1 MDHEN, CDR2 SYDVKM. The CDR3, as DNA: TGTGCCAGCAGCCCTAGCCGGGACTTCGGGGAGCTGTTTTTT. This codes for CASSPSRDFGELFF.

Only one count was recorded for this clone. V usage is TRBV5-1 and J usage is TRBJ2-3; D is possibly TRBD2 (5 bases). V was pared by 4 bases and J by 6 bases, with 12 bases between. The CDR3 consists of 13 residues. Germline values: CDR1 SGHRS, CDR2 YFSETQ. The CDR3 bases are TGCGCCAGCAGCAGGTTCGGGGAGGATACGCAGTATTTT. Translated, it gives CASSRFGEDTQYF. Based on the CDR3 plus reference TRBV5-1 and TRBJ2-3, the full variable domain is KAGVTQTPRYLIKTRGQQVTLSCSPISGHRSVSWYQQTPGQGLQFLFEYFSETQRNKGNFPGRFSGRQFSNSRSEMNVSTLELGDSALYLCASSRFGEDTQYFGPGTRLTVL.

In this sample, this clone turned up once. The genes are TRBV5-4 and TRBJ2-7, with D perhaps TRBD1 (6 bases). The CDR3 has 14 residues. The germline V gene encodes CDR1 SGHNT and CDR2 YYREEE (reference sequence). V was trimmed by 2 bases and J by 4 bases, leaving 13 bases between them. CDR3 nucleotides: TGTGCCAGCAGCTTACAGGGTAGTACGTACGAGCAGTACTTC. Protein product: CASSLQGSTYEQYF.